This T cell receptor (beta chain) came from a study of cytomegalovirus exposure and HLA in healthy donors. About the research overall: The Caucasian-associated ancestry cluster contained 65% to 85% of the 398 genotyped donors.

CDR1 and CDR2 from the germline V gene are MNHNS and SASEGT. V lost 5 bases to trimming and J lost 4 bases; unmatched junction nucleotides: 4. The CDR3 runs 15 residues. Comment on this clone: Additional DNA sequences in this sample encode the identical CDR3.

Amplification used 60 Vbeta primers and 13 Jbeta primers. Sequencing was performed with immunoSEQ multiplex PCR; in TCRdb, only in-frame clones are kept and a portion is missing. The repertoire holds under 200,000 clones, with 82% as singletons. The receptor comes from a girl aged 2 to 10 in good health and CMV-seropositive. The chain carries TRBV6-1 and TRBJ2-1; 11 bases agree with TRBD2. The specimen sequenced was PBMCs. CDR3 DNA sequence: TGTGCCAGCAGTCCAACTAGCGGGAGTTACAATGAGCAGTTCTTC. As protein: CASSPTSGSYNEQFF.